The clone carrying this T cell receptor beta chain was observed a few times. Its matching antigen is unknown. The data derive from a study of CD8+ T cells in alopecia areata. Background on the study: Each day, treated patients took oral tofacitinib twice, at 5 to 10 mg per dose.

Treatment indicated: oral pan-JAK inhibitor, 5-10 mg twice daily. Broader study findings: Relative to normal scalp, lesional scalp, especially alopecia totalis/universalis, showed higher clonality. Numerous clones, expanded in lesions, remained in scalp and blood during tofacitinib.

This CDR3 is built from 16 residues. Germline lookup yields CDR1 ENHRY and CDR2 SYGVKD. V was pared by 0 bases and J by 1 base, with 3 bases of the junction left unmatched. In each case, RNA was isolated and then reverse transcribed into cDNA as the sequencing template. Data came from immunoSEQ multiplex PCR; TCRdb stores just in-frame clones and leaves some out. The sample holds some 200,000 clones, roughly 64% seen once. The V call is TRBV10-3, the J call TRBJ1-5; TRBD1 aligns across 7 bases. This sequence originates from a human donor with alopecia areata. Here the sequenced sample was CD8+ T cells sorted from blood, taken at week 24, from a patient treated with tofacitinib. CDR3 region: CAISESVTGSNQPQHF. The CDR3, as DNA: TGTGCCATCAGTGAGTCCGTGACAGGGAGCAATCAGCCCCAGCATTTT.